The following is a T cell receptor beta chain sequence with its context. Antigen unknown. This sample stems from a study of post-analysis software for immune sequencing data. Study-wide context: The study covered relapsing-remitting, secondary progressive and progressive-relapsing courses of multiple sclerosis.

Regarding the study as a whole: A significant reduction in normalized Chao1 diversity was observed in multiple sclerosis patients versus controls. Roughly five TRBV segments, including TRBV5-6, TRBV5-1 and TRBV20-1, were more frequent in patients than controls. Same-batch samples co-clustered strongly by F measure.

The J segment lost 3 bases and the V segment lost 5 bases, leaving 7 bases of the junction unmatched. Germline CDR1 reads DFQATT; CDR2 reads SNEGSKA (reference sequence). The CDR3 runs 14 residues. Prepared libraries of TCR beta cDNA carried unique molecular identifiers. Around 500,000 cDNA molecules came from roughly 1 to 10 million T cells. MiXCR, run by TCRdb on the PCR reads, gives a single entry per CDR3 protein. The sample lists about 770,000 distinct CDR3 sequences; approximately 44% were seen once. V and J are TRBV20-1 and TRBJ1-1; 9 bases fit TRBD1. This receptor was obtained from a girl aged 5 to 17 with multiple sclerosis. Sequenced sample: blood. CDR3 sequence reads: CSAGPQGAYTEAFF. CDR3 bases: TGCAGTGCTGGACCACAGGGGGCTTACACTGAAGCTTTCTTT.